This T cell receptor (beta chain) was sequenced for a study of blood T cell repertoires in COVID-19. The CDR3 consists of 17 residues. Per germline, CDR1 LNHNV and CDR2 YYDKDF (reference sequence). Trimming took 0 bases from V and 4 from J; bases not matched to a gene: 8. The repertoire was sequenced with immunoSEQ multiplex PCR; TCRdb's copy has only in-frame clones and lacks some. The sample has a few hundred thousand clones; about 88% are singletons. The chain links TRBV15 to TRBJ1-3; 8 nucleotides match TRBD1. The specimen sequenced was peripheral blood. The TCR was taken from a man aged 60 to 75 with acute or convalescent COVID-19. This chain's CDR3 is CATSRDEGQGWGNTIYF. The CDR3 DNA reads as TGTGCCACCAGCAGAGATGAAGGACAGGGCTGGGGAAACACCATATATTTT.